This T cell receptor beta chain stems from a study of CD8+ T cells in alopecia areata. The wider study: Patients received oral tofacitinib, 5 to 10 mg twice daily, for moderate-to-severe alopecia areata. For treated patients, severity scores reflected the percentage of scalp area affected. Overall study results and limits: While patients received tofacitinib, many expanded lesional clones remained present in scalp and blood. Greater clonality was observed in lesional scalp samples, especially alopecia totalis/universalis, versus normal scalp.

Points on this clone: The antigen is undetermined.

Regarding treatment: oral pan-JAK inhibitor, 5-10 mg twice daily. The sequencing template was cDNA reverse transcribed from extracted RNA. The data were produced by immunoSEQ multiplex PCR, yet TCRdb's version contains in-frame clones alone and is incomplete. The sample carries about 88,000 clones, roughly two fifths recorded once. The CDR3 loop spans 12 amino acids. The V and J ends lost 7 bases and 10 bases respectively, with 14 bases between them. The V gene's germline CDR1 is MNHEY and CDR2 SMNVEV (reference sequence). The receptor's source is a human donor with alopecia areata. The chain is built from TRBV27 and TRBJ2-1; no reliable D call. The specimen was CD8+ T cells sorted from blood, collected at week 24, from a patient treated with tofacitinib. CDR3 bases: TGTGCCAGCACCCAACGAGGTGAAGAGCAGTTCTTC. Its translation: CASTQRGEEQFF.